A selection of T cell receptor beta chains follows, all from one sample in a study of neoadjuvant nivolumab and ipilimumab in lung cancer. Repertoires were generated with immunoSEQ multiplex PCR, while TCRdb's copy carries only in-frame clones and drops some. The table has some 20,000 clones, roughly 79% seen once; the top ten hold 7.5% to 9%. This sample comprised tumor tissue, obtained after neoadjuvant nivolumab, alone or with ipilimumab, at or shortly before surgery. The source is an adult with non-small cell lung cancer. CDR3s include the opening cysteine and the closing phenylalanine or tryptophan.

J gene: TRBJ2-5; V gene: TRBV6-6; CDR3 protein: CASSYSEETQYF
J gene: TRBJ2-3; V gene: TRBV11-1; CDR3 protein: CASSPQDVETDTQYF
J gene: TRBJ1-2; V gene: TRBV10-3; CDR3 protein: CAIGTGANYGYTF
J gene: TRBJ1-6; V gene: TRBV10-2; CDR3 protein: CASRSRGTGTNSPLHF
J gene: TRBJ1-2; V gene: TRBV5-1; CDR3 protein: CASSRGEVGDYGYTF
J gene: TRBJ1-2; V gene: TRBV4-3; CDR3 protein: CASSQAFPSAGVYGYTF
J gene: TRBJ2-7; V gene: TRBV7-2; CDR3 protein: CASSWRGAYEQYF
J gene: TRBJ2-1; V gene: TRBV6-5; CDR3 protein: CASSSPGGAGNEQFF
J gene: TRBJ1-1; V gene: TRBV7-2; CDR3 protein: CASSLGRGNEAFF
J gene: TRBJ1-6; V gene: TRBV30; CDR3 protein: CARRGSSYNSPLHF
J gene: TRBJ1-2; V gene: TRBV28; CDR3 protein: CASSFGQNYGYTF
J gene: TRBJ1-5; V gene: TRBV5-6; CDR3 protein: CASSLRRNQPQHF
J gene: TRBJ1-6; V gene: TRBV5-6; CDR3 protein: CASSGGEDLRSPLHF
J gene: TRBJ2-5; V gene: TRBV6-5; CDR3 protein: CASSYRDPGETQYF
J gene: TRBJ1-4; V gene: TRBV29-1; CDR3 protein: CSVGTGNEKLFF
J gene: TRBJ2-2; V gene: TRBV7-2; CDR3 protein: CASSLRYRGDTGELFF
J gene: TRBJ1-2; V gene: TRBV7-9; CDR3 protein: CASSLFLSYGYTF
J gene: TRBJ2-2; V gene: TRBV11-2; CDR3 protein: CASSSDPTGELFF
J gene: TRBJ1-1; V gene: TRBV11-2; CDR3 protein: CASSLSPSSYRGAFF
J gene: TRBJ1-2; V gene: TRBV5-5; CDR3 protein: CASSLEVTVAYGYTF
J gene: TRBJ1-1; V gene: TRBV11-1; CDR3 protein: CASSYGTGKMNTEAFF
J gene: TRBJ2-1; V gene: TRBV9; CDR3 protein: CASSVTAKGFGYNEQFF
J gene: TRBJ1-1; V gene: TRBV5-1; CDR3 protein: CASSRVPSTEAFF
J gene: TRBJ1-2; V gene: TRBV28; CDR3 protein: CASSLAWDRASYGYTF
J gene: TRBJ1-1; V gene: TRBV5-5; CDR3 protein: CASSLSSGIAEAFF
J gene: TRBJ2-4; V gene: TRBV4-3; CDR3 protein: CASSQDSGTGNSKRDIQYF
J gene: TRBJ2-7; V gene: TRBV7-2; CDR3 protein: CASSLQRVATYEQYF
J gene: TRBJ2-1; V gene: TRBV6-5; CDR3 protein: CASSYRDEQFF
J gene: TRBJ1-2; V gene: TRBV7-2; CDR3 protein: CASTPSEGGIYGYTF
J gene: TRBJ2-7; V gene: TRBV11-2; CDR3 protein: CASSLGLPPDEQYF
J gene: TRBJ2-7; V gene: TRBV20-1; CDR3 protein: CSAQGGGEQYF
J gene: TRBJ1-2; V gene: TRBV5-1; CDR3 protein: CASSGQVGGETESYGYTF
J gene: TRBJ2-3; V gene: TRBV30; CDR3 protein: CAVRAGETGDTQYF
J gene: TRBJ2-2; V gene: TRBV18; CDR3 protein: CASSPLNGNTGELFF
J gene: TRBJ1-6; V gene: TRBV7-9; CDR3 protein: CASSFTNSPLHF
J gene: TRBJ2-7; V gene: TRBV4-2; CDR3 protein: CASSQVASGGEYEQYF
J gene: TRBJ2-7; V gene: TRBV12-5; CDR3 protein: CASGFSTGQVNYEQYF
J gene: TRBJ2-2; V gene: TRBV28; CDR3 protein: CGSRRGLRELFF
J gene: TRBJ2-2; V gene: TRBV5-1; CDR3 protein: CASSPYSGTSTGELFF
J gene: TRBJ2-7; V gene: TRBV10-3; CDR3 protein: CAITPVVGGPEQYF
J gene: TRBJ1-2; V gene: TRBV19; CDR3 protein: CASRDRGRDGYTF
J gene: TRBJ2-7; V gene: TRBV28; CDR3 protein: CASSFIWTGSEQYF
J gene: TRBJ1-5; V gene: TRBV10-3; CDR3 protein: CAISGAAGGSQPQHF
J gene: TRBJ2-7; V gene: TRBV4-1; CDR3 protein: CASSQGFTASYEQYF
J gene: TRBJ1-6; V gene: TRBV7-2; CDR3 protein: CASSSGRTSDSPLHF
J gene: TRBJ1-1; V gene: TRBV18; CDR3 protein: CASSPSLGGETEAFF
J gene: TRBJ1-6; V gene: TRBV7-9; CDR3 protein: CASSAGVTSPLHF
J gene: TRBJ2-5; V gene: TRBV9; CDR3 protein: CAIHPYQETQYF
J gene: TRBJ2-1; V gene: TRBV19; CDR3 protein: CASKTGGDYNEQFF
J gene: TRBJ2-7; V gene: TRBV15; CDR3 protein: CATSMGGSTYEQYF